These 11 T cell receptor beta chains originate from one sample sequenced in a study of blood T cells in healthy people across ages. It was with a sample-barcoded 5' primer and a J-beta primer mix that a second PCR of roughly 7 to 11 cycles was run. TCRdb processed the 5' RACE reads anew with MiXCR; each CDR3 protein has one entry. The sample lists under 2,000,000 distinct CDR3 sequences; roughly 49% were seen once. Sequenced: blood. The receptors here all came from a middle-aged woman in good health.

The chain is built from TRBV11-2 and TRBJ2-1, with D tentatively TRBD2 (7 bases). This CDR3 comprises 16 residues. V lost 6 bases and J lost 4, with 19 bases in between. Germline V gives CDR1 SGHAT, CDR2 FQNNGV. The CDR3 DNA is TGTGCCAGCAGTAGGGGAGGGGGGGAGCTTTACAATGAGCAGTTCTTC. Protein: CASSRGGGELYNEQFF.

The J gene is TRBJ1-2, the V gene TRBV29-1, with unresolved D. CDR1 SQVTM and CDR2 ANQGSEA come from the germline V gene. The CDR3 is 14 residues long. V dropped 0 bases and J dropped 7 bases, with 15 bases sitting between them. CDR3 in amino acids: CSVEDPGRVSGYTF. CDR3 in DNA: TGCAGCGTTGAAGACCCTGGGCGGGTTAGTGGCTACACCTTC.

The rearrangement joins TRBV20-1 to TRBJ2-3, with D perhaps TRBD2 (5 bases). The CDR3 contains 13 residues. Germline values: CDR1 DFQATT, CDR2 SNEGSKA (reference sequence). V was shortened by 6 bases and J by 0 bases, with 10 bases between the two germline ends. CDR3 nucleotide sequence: TGCAGTGCCGAGGGCCCGAGCACAGATACGCAGTATTTT. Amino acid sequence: CSAEGPSTDTQYF.

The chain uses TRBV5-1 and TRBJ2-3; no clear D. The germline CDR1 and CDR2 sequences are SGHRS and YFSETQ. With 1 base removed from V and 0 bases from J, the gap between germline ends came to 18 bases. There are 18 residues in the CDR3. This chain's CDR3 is CASSLSLTIDSSTDTQYF. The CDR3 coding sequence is TGCGCCAGCAGCTTGTCCCTCACAATAGACTCTAGCACAGATACGCAGTATTTT.

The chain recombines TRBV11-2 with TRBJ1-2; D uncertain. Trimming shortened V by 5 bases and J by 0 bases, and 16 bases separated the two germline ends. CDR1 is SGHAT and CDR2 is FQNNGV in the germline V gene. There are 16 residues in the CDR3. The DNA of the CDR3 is TGTGCCAGCAGCATAGGCCTTACTTGGGCTAACTATGGCTACACCTTC. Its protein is CASSIGLTWANYGYTF.

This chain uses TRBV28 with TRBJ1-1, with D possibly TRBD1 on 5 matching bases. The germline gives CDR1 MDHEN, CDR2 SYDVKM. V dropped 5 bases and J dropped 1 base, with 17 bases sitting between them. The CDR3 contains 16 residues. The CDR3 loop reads CASSLPSGWGNTEAFF. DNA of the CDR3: TGTGCCAGCAGTCTCCCTTCAGGGTGGGGGAACACTGAAGCTTTCTTT. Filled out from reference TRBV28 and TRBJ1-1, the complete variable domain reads DVKVTQSSRYLVKRTGEKVFLECVQDMDHENMFWYRQDPGLGLRLIYFSYDVKMKEKGDIPEGYSVSREKKERFSLILESASTNQTSMYLCASSLPSGWGNTEAFFGQGTRLTVV.

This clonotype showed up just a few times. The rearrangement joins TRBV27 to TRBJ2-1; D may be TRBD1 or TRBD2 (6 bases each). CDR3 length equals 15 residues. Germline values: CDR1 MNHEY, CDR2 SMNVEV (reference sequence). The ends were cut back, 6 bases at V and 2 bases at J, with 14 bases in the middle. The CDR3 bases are TGTGCCAGCAGGGTGACTAGGGGGACCTACAATGAGCAGTTCTTC. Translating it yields CASRVTRGTYNEQFF.

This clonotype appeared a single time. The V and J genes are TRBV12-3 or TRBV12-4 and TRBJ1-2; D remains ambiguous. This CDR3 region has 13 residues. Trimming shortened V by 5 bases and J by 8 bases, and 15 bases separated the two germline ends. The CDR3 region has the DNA TGTGCCAGCAGTCGACTGGGGAGGAGGGGCTACACCTTC. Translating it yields CASSRLGRRGYTF.

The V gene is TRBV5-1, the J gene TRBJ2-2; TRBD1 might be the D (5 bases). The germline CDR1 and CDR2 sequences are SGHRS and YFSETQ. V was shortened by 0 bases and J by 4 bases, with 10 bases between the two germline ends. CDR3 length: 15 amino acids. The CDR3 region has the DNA TGCGCCAGCAGCTTGGGGGGCCAGCGCACCGGGGAGCTGTTTTTT. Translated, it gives CASSLGGQRTGELFF.

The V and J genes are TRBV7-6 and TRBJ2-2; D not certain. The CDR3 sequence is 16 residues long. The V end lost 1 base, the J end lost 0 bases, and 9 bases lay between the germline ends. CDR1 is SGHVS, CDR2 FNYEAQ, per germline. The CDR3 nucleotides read TGTGCCAGCAGCTTAGGTAGAGGACCGAACACCGGGGAGCTGTTTTTT. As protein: CASSLGRGPNTGELFF.

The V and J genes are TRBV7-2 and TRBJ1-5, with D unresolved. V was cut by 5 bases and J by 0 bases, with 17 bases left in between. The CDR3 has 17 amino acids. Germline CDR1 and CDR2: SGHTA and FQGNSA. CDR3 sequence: CASSVRSSRVSNQPQHF. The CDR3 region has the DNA TGTGCCAGCAGCGTAAGATCGTCCAGAGTTAGCAATCAGCCCCAGCATTTT.